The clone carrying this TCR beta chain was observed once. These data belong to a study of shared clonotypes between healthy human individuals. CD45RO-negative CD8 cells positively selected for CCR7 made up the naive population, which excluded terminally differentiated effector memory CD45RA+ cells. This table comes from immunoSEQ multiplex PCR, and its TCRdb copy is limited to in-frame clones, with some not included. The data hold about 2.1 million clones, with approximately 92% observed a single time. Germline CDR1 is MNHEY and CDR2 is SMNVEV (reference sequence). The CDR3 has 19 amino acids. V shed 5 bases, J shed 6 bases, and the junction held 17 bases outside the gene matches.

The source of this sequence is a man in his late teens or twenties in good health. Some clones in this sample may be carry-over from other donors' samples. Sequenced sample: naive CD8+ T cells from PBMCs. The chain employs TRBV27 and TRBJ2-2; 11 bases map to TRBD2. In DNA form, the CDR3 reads TGTGCCAGCAGTCCCTATCATACTAGCGGGAGCCGTGTCGCCGGGGAGCTGTTTTTT. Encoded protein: CASSPYHTSGSRVAGELFF.